These 10 T cell receptor beta chains were all obtained from the same sample, sequenced in a study of cytomegalovirus exposure and HLA in healthy donors. 60 Vbeta and 13 Jbeta primers were used in PCR. Sequencing used immunoSEQ multiplex PCR; TCRdb keeps in-frame clones, though not all of them. The sample lists about 47,000 clones, approximately 68% seen once, with 6.3% in the top ten. Sequencing was carried out using PBMCs. Receptors originate from a man in his thirties or forties in good health and CMV-seronegative.

The chain uses TRBV2 and TRBJ2-7; 14 nucleotides align to TRBD2. This CDR3 has 15 residues. Trimming removed 4 bases from V and 3 bases from J; junction bases left unmatched: 2. Germline assignment: CDR1 SNHLY and CDR2 FYNNEI. CDR3 in DNA: TGTGCCAGCAGTGGACTAGCGGGAGGGAACTACGAGCAGTACTTC. It codes for CASSGLAGGNYEQYF. Complete variable domain (other parts from reference TRBV2 and TRBJ2-7): EPEVTQTPSHQVTQMGQEVILRCVPISNHLYFYWYRQILGQKVEFLVSFYNNEISEKSEIFDDQFSVERPDGSNFTLKIRSTKLEDSAMYFCASSGLAGGNYEQYFGPGTRLTVT.

The V and J genes are TRBV7-9 and TRBJ1-4, with a tentative D call TRBD1 (6 bases). The V and J ends lost 2 bases and 7 bases respectively, with 17 bases between them. The germline CDR1 and CDR2 sequences are SEHNR and FQNEAQ (reference sequence). The CDR3 has 16 amino acids. The CDR3 sequence is CASSLRTDLSGEKLFF. CDR3 in DNA: TGTGCCAGCAGCTTAAGGACAGACCTTTCGGGTGAAAAACTGTTTTTT.

This chain joins TRBV5-1 and TRBJ1-1; weak D call: TRBD1 (5 bases). CDR1 is SGHRS, CDR2 YFSETQ, per germline. V was pared by 2 bases and J by 6 bases, with 8 bases between. The CDR3 loop spans 12 amino acids. The CDR3 sequence is CASSFQGSEAFF. The CDR3 region has the DNA TGCGCCAGCAGCTTTCAGGGATCTGAAGCTTTCTTT.

The chain is built from TRBV5-6 and TRBJ2-5; TRBD1 aligns across 8 bases. J was trimmed by 1 base and V by 4 bases; bases with no gene match: 3. The CDR3 totals 14 residues. Germline CDR1 reads SGHDT; CDR2 reads YYEEEE. The CDR3 is CASSDTGGQETQYF. The DNA for the CDR3 is TGTGCCAGCAGCGACACAGGGGGCCAAGAGACCCAGTACTTC. Filled out from reference TRBV5-6 and TRBJ2-5, the complete variable domain reads DAGVTQSPTHLIKTRGQQVTLRCSPKSGHDTVSWYQQALGQGPQFIFQYYEEEERQRGNFPDRFSGHQFPNYSSELNVNALLLGDSALYLCASSDTGGQETQYFGPGTRLLVL.

The chain recombines TRBV19 with TRBJ1-5, with D unresolved. This CDR3 is built from 15 residues. Trimming cost V 6 bases and J 7 bases, with 19 bases left between them. Germline V gene sequence: CDR1 LNHDA, CDR2 SQIVND (reference sequence). The CDR3 coding sequence is TGTGCCAGTAGACGACGTCGCGACAATAGGCAGCCCCAGCATTTT. Translated, it gives CASRRRRDNRQPQHF.

This clone was counted once. V usage is TRBV5-1 and J usage is TRBJ2-3; maybe TRBD2 (7 bases). Between the trimmed V and J ends, which lost 3 bases and 1 base, there was a span of 15 bases. The CDR3 consists of 16 residues. The germline CDR1 and CDR2 sequences are SGHRS and YFSETQ. CDR3 protein: CASSWALGGGTDTQYF. CDR3 nucleotides: TGCGCCAGCAGCTGGGCCCTAGGGGGGGGCACAGATACGCAGTATTTT.

This chain uses TRBV5-1 with TRBJ2-4; D unresolved. Germline assignment: CDR1 SGHRS and CDR2 YFSETQ. Trimming removed 0 bases at V and 6 bases at J, with 10 bases between. The CDR3 has 14 residues. The CDR3 DNA reads as TGCGCCAGCAGCTTGGCTGTAGAGAGAAACATTCAGTACTTC. As protein: CASSLAVERNIQYF.

This sequence joins TRBV11-3 and TRBJ1-5; a possible D gene is TRBD1 (6 bases). V lost 5 bases to trimming and J lost 0 bases, with 17 bases between them. Germline lookup yields CDR1 SGHNT and CDR2 YENEEA. CDR3 length: 17 amino acids. CDR3 nucleotides: TGTGCCAGCAGCGAGACCTGGACAGCATATAGCAATCAGCCCCAGCATTTT. Amino acid sequence: CASSETWTAYSNQPQHF. The variable domain in full, with the rest retrieved from reference TRBV11-3 and TRBJ1-5, is EAGVVQSPRYKIIEKKQPVAFWCNPISGHNTLYWYLQNLGQGPELLIRYENEEAVDDSQLPKDRFSAERLKGVDSTLKIQPAELGDSAVYLCASSETWTAYSNQPQHFGDGTRLSIL.

V and J are TRBV5-1 and TRBJ2-1, with TRBD2 matching over 12 bases. CDR1 is SGHRS, CDR2 YFSETQ, per germline. J was trimmed by 8 bases and V by 5 bases; bases with no gene match: 8. The CDR3 runs to 15 residues. CDR3 loop: CASSPTSGSPHEQFF. CDR3 bases: TGCGCCAGCAGTCCGACTAGCGGGAGTCCACATGAGCAGTTCTTC.

The chain has TRBV2 and TRBJ1-1; 10 nucleotides align to TRBD1. CDR1 and CDR2 from the germline V gene are SNHLY and FYNNEI. J was trimmed by 5 bases and V by 4 bases; bases with no gene match: 10. This CDR3 has 16 amino acids. CDR3 residues: CASSAARDRGWTEAFF. In DNA form, the CDR3 reads TGTGCCAGCAGTGCGGCTAGGGACAGGGGATGGACTGAAGCTTTCTTT. Full variable domain (remainder filled in from reference TRBV2 and TRBJ1-1): EPEVTQTPSHQVTQMGQEVILRCVPISNHLYFYWYRQILGQKVEFLVSFYNNEISEKSEIFDDQFSVERPDGSNFTLKIRSTKLEDSAMYFCASSAARDRGWTEAFFGQGTRLTVV.